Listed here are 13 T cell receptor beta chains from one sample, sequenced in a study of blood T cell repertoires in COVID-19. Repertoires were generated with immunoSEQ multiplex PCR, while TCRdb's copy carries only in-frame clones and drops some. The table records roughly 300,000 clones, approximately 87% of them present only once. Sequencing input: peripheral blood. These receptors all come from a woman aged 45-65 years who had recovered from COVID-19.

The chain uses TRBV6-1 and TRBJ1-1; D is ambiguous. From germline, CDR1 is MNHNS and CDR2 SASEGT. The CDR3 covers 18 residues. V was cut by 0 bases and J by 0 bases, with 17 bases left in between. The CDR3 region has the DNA TGTGCCAGCAGTGAAGCGCGCAGCAGACTTTATTTGAACACTGAAGCTTTCTTT. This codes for CASSEARSRLYLNTEAFF.

In nucleotides, the CDR3 is TGTGCCAGCAGGCAGCGGCACGACAATGAGCAGTTCTTC. Its protein product is CASRQRHDNEQFF. V gene TRBV28 combines with J gene TRBJ2-1; D possibly corresponds to TRBD2 (5 bases). The CDR3 contains 13 residues. Looked up from germline, CDR1 is MDHEN and CDR2 is SYDVKM. The germline V and J ends were trimmed by 6 bases and 5 bases, with 11 bases remaining between them.

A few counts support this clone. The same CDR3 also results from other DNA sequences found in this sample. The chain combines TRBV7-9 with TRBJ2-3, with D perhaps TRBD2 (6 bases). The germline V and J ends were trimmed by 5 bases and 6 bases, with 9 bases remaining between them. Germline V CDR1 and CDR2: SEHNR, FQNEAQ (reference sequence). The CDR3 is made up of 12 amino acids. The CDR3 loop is CASSPAGDTQYF. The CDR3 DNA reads TGTGCCAGCAGCCCGGCGGGGGATACGCAGTATTTT.

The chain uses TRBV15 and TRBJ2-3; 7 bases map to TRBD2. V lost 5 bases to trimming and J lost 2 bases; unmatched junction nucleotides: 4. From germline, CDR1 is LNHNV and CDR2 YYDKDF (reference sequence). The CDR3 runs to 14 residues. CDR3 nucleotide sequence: TGTGCCACCAGCCAGCGGGAAAACACAGATACGCAGTATTTT. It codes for CATSQRENTDTQYF.

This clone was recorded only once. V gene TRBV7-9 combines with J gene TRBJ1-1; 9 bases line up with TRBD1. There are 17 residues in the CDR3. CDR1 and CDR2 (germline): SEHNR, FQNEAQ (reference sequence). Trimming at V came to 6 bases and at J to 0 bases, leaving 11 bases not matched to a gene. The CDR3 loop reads CASSSLPGQGLNTEAFF. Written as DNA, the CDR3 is TGTGCCAGCAGTTCGCTCCCGGGACAGGGATTGAACACTGAAGCTTTCTTT. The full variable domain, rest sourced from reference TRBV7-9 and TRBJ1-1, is DTGVSQNPRHKITKRGQNVTFRCDPISEHNRLYWYRQTLGQGPEFLTYFQNEAQLEKSRLLSDRFSAERPKGSFSTLEIQRTEQGDSAMYLCASSSLPGQGLNTEAFFGQGTRLTVV.

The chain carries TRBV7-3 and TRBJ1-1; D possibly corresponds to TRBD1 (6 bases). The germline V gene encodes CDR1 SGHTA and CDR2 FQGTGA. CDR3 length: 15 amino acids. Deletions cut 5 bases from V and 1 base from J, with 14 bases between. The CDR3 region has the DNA TGTGCCAGCAGCCTCGGGACACTTGCGAACACTGAAGCTTTCTTT. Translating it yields CASSLGTLANTEAFF. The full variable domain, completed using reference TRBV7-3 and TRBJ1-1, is GAGVSQTPSNKVTEKGKYVELRCDPISGHTALYWYRQSLGQGPEFLIYFQGTGAADDSGLPNDRFFAVRPEGSVSTLKIQRTERGDSAVYLCASSLGTLANTEAFFGQGTRLTVV.

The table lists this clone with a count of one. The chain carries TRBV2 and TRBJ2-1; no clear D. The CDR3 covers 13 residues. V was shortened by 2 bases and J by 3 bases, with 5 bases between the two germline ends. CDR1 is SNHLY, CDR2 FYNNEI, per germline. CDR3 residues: CASSETSYNEQFF. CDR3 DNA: TGTGCCAGCAGTGAAACCAGCTACAATGAGCAGTTCTTC.

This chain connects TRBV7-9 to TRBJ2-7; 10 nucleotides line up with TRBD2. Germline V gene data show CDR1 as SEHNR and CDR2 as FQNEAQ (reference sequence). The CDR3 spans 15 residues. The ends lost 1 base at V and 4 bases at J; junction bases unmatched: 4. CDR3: CASSLEASGGYEQYF. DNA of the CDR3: TGTGCCAGCAGCTTAGAGGCTAGCGGGGGTTACGAGCAGTACTTC.

The CDR3 coding sequence is TGTGCCAGCAGCTTAATGTCAGGGGTATCCTACGAGCAGTACTTC. This encodes CASSLMSGVSYEQYF. V gene TRBV7-2 combines with J gene TRBJ2-7; D is perhaps TRBD1 (6 bases). The CDR3 covers 15 residues. Deletions cut 2 bases from V and 1 base from J, with 12 bases between. The V gene's germline CDR1 is SGHTA and CDR2 FQGNSA.

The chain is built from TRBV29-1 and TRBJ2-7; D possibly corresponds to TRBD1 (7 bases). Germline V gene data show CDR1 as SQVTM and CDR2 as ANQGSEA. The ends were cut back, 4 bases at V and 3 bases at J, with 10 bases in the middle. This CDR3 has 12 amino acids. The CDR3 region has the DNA TGCAGCGTTGGGAGGGACAGCTACGAGCAGTACTTC. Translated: CSVGRDSYEQYF.

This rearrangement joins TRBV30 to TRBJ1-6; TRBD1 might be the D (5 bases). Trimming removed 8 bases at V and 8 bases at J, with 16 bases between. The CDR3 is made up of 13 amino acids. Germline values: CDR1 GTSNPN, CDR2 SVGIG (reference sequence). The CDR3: CASSRVEHSPLHF. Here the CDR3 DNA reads TGTGCCAGCAGCAGGGTTGAGCATTCACCCCTCCACTTT.

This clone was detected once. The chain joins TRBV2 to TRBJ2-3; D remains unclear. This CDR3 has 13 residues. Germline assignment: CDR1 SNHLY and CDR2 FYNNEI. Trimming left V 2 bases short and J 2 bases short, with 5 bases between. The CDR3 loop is CASSEFLTDTQYF. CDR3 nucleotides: TGTGCCAGCAGTGAATTCCTCACAGATACGCAGTATTTT.

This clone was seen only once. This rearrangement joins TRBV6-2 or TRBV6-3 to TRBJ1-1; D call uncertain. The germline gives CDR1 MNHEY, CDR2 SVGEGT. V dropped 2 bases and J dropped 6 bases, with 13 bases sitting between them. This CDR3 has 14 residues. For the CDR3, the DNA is TGTGCCAGCAGTTACCCGGGAGGTCTGCCTGAAGCTTTCTTT. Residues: CASSYPGGLPEAFF.